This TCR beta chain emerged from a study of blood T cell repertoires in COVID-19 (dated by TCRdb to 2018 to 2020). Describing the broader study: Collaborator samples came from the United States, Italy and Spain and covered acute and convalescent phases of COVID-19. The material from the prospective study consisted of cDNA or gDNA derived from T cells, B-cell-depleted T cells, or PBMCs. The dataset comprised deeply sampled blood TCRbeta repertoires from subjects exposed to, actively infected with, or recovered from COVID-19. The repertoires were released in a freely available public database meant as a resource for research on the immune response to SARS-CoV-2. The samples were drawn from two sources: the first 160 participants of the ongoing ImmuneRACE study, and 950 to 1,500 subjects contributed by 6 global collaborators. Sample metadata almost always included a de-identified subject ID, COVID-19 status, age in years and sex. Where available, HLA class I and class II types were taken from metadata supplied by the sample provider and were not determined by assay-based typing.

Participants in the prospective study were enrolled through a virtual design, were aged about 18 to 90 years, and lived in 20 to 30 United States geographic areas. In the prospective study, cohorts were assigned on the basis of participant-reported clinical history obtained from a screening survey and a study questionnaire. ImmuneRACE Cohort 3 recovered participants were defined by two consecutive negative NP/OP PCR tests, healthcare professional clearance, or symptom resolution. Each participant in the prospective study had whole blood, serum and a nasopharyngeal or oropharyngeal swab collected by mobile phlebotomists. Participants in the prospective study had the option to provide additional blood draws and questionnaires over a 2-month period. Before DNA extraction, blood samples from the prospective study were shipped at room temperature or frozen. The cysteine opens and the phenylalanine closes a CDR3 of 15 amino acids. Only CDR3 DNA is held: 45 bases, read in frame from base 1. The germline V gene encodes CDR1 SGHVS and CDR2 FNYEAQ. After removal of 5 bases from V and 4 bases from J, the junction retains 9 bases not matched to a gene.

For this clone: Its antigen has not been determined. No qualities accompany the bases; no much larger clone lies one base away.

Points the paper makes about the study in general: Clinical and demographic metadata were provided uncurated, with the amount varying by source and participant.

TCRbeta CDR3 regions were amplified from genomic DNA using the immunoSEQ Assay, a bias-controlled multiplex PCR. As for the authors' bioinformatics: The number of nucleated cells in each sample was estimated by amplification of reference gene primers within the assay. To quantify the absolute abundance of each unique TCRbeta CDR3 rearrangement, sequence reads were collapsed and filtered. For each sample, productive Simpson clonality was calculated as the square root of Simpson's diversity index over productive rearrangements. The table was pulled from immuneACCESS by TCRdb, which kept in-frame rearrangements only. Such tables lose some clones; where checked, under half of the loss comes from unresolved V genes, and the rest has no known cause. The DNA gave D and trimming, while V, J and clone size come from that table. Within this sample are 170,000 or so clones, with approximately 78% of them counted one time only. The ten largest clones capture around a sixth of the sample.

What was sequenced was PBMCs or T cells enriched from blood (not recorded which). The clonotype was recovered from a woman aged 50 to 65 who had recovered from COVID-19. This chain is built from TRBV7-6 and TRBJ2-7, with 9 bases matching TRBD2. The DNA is TGTGCCAGCAGCGCATCCCCGGGACTAGCTTACGAGCAGTACTTC. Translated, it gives CASSASPGLAYEQYF.